The present T cell receptor beta chain was sequenced within a study of technical replicates of blood from a few donors. TCRdb's table, derived via immunoSEQ multiplex PCR, lists solely in-frame clones and lacks some. The table has approximately 50,000 clones, about 96% seen once. The germline gives CDR1 SGHVS, CDR2 FQNEAQ. The CDR3 is made up of 13 amino acids. V was clipped by 1 base and J by 8 bases, with 11 bases between them. The chain uses TRBV7-8 and TRBJ1-2; no firm D call. This sequence originates from a human donor in good health. The sequencing input was T cells isolated from PBMCs. Written as DNA, the CDR3 is TGTGCCAGCAGCTTAGGAGGCCCTGAGGGCTACACCTTC. This sequence encodes CASSLGGPEGYTF.